The rows below give T cell receptor beta chains drawn from one sample of a study of cytomegalovirus exposure and HLA in healthy donors. Measured with immunoSEQ multiplex PCR; TCRdb has only the in-frame clones, and not every one. The profile shows 85,000 to 100,000 clones, 79% of them singletons. Material: PBMCs. These receptor sequences come from a male donor in good health and CMV-seropositive. Each CDR3 is given with its conserved first and last residue. The order of the fields is clone size, D gene, J gene, V gene, CDR3 protein, CDR3 DNA. A D gene is named only where the DNA matches it firmly. A row's size may be missing; if present it is once, few, many or a size class.

once - TRBJ1-3 TRBV29-1 CSGKGFLQFWGNTIYF TGCAGCGGGAAGGGGTTCTTGCAATTTTGGGGAAACACCATATATTTT
- - TRBJ1-1 TRBV5-6 CASSLMPVTNTEAFF TGTGCCAGCAGCCTCATGCCGGTGACTAACACTGAAGCTTTCTTT
- TRBD2 TRBJ2-5 TRBV11-2 CASLPAGVETQYF TGTGCCAGCTTGCCGGCGGGGGTGGAGACCCAGTACTTC
once TRBD1 TRBJ2-2 TRBV7-6 CASSLAGQGYTGELFF TGTGCCAGCAGCTTAGCGGGACAGGGGTACACCGGGGAGCTGTTTTTT
- - TRBJ1-3 TRBV6-5 CASSSGVSGNTIYF TGTGCCAGCAGTTCCGGGGTTTCTGGAAACACCATATATTTT
- - TRBJ1-4 TRBV20-1 CSAPSPGKLFF TGCAGTGCTCCCTCGCCAGGAAAACTGTTTTTT
- - TRBJ2-6 TRBV9 CASSVEGHAGANVLTF TGTGCCAGCAGCGTAGAGGGACACGCTGGGGCCAACGTCCTGACTTTC
- - TRBJ2-5 TRBV13 CASSLLGSQETQYF TGTGCCAGCAGCTTACTGGGCAGCCAAGAGACCCAGTACTTC
- - TRBJ1-2 TRBV30 CASPRGSSYGYTF TGTGCCTCCCCCCGGGGGAGTTCCTATGGCTACACCTTC
- TRBD1 TRBJ1-1 TRBV4-3 CASSQLTGDTEAFF TGCGCCAGCAGCCAGCTGACAGGGGACACTGAAGCTTTCTTT
- TRBD1 TRBJ1-2 TRBV7-3 CASSLKAGTGVYGYTF TGTGCCAGCAGCTTAAAGGCCGGGACAGGGGTCTATGGCTACACCTTC
few TRBD1 TRBJ1-1 TRBV29-1 CSGKGQGRGFNTEAFF TGCAGCGGGAAGGGACAGGGGAGGGGGTTTAACACTGAAGCTTTCTTT